Listed below are T cell receptor beta chains from one sample, sequenced in a study of control samples from healthy donors and cancer patients. TCRdb's copy holds only in-frame clones and misses some; the assay was immunoSEQ multiplex PCR. This table holds more than 75,000 clones, roughly 89% found once. Sequencing used blood. These receptors came from a man over 45 in good health. Each CDR3 is given with its conserved first and last residue.

V	J	CDR3
TRBV5-1	TRBJ2-6	CASSPSPSSGANVLTF
TRBV10-1	TRBJ2-1	CASSEPLAGRYNEQFF
TRBV3-1/TRBV3-2	TRBJ2-7	CASSQRVAHEQYF
TRBV6-1	TRBJ1-1	CASSENYGTEAFF
TRBV27	TRBJ1-1	CASSGGQGVSGAFF
TRBV5-6	TRBJ1-3	CASSQIPRQSSGNTIYF
TRBV30	TRBJ2-5	CAWSRDWKETQYF
TRBV29-1	TRBJ2-7	CSAGGGGAYEQYF
TRBV6-1	TRBJ2-2	CASSEPPGELFF
TRBV6-1	TRBJ2-3	CASTPGGDTQYF
TRBV27	TRBJ2-1	CASSNSVGGGNEQFF
TRBV5-6	TRBJ1-2	CASSLGTKLVYGYTF
TRBV2	TRBJ1-5	CASRTTGTNNQPQHF
TRBV5-4	TRBJ2-7	CASSFRTGTGDHEQYF
TRBV19	TRBJ1-2	CASSSLRRGSDYGYTF
TRBV5-1	TRBJ1-2	CASSLEGAGYGYTF